This is a list of T cell receptor beta chains from one sample in a study of T cell repertoires in cytomegalovirus infection. TCRdb processed the reads anew with MiXCR; each CDR3 protein has one entry. Found here are 250,000 or so distinct CDR3 sequences, 8% to 9.5% of them singletons; the top ten hold about 15%. The source material was PBMCs. The receptors shown here come from a human donor in good health (CMV status not recorded). Some clones in this sample may be carry-over from other donors' samples. The CDR3 runs from the conserved cysteine through the conserved F or W. D genes are given only for firm matches. Expanded clones are given a class, and other clones once, few, many or no size at all.

size: many
D: -
J: TRBJ2-3
V: TRBV7-2
CDR3: CASSPRNGRTADTQYF
DNA: TGTGCCAGCAGCCCAAGGAACGGGAGAACGGCGGATACGCAGTATTTT

size: few
D: -
J: TRBJ2-1
V: TRBV5-5
CDR3: CASTPPSWEQFF
DNA: TGTGCCAGCACCCCCCCGTCTTGGGAGCAGTTCTTC

size: many
D: TRBD2
J: TRBJ2-1
V: TRBV10-3
CDR3: CAISRDVAGANEQFF
DNA: TGTGCCATCTCTCGAGACGTAGCGGGAGCGAATGAGCAGTTCTTC

size: few
D: TRBD1
J: TRBJ2-7
V: TRBV6-2/TRBV6-3
CDR3: CASSYLGQGYEQYF
DNA: TGTGCCAGCAGTTACTTGGGACAGGGATACGAGCAGTACTTC

size: few
D: TRBD2
J: TRBJ2-2
V: TRBV7-2
CDR3: CASSHFPAGGPVTGELFF
DNA: TGTGCCAGCAGCCACTTCCCAGCGGGAGGGCCGGTTACCGGGGAGCTGTTTTTT

size: -
D: -
J: TRBJ2-2
V: TRBV5-5
CDR3: CASSLGPRGTGELFF
DNA: TGTGCCAGCAGCTTGGGACCCAGGGGCACCGGGGAGCTGTTTTTT

size: many
D: -
J: TRBJ2-4
V: TRBV5-6
CDR3: CASSPEGAKNIQYF
DNA: TGTGCCAGCAGCCCAGAGGGTGCCAAAAACATTCAGTACTTC

size: many
D: -
J: TRBJ1-1
V: TRBV7-8
CDR3: CASSLDVGAFF
DNA: TGTGCCAGCAGCTTAGACGTAGGAGCTTTCTTT

size: -
D: -
J: TRBJ1-6
V: TRBV6-2/TRBV6-3
CDR3: CASSYQGRYNSPLHF
DNA: TGTGCCAGCAGTTACCAGGGAAGATATAATTCACCCCTCCACTTT

size: many
D: -
J: TRBJ1-2
V: TRBV12-3/TRBV12-4
CDR3: CASTKGSELSSYGYTF
DNA: TGTGCCAGCACAAAGGGAAGCGAGTTGTCCAGCTATGGCTACACCTTC

size: -
D: TRBD1
J: TRBJ1-2
V: TRBV25-1
CDR3: CASSTGGGYGYTF
DNA: TGTGCCAGTTCGACAGGGGGCGGCTATGGCTACACCTTC

size: many
D: -
J: TRBJ2-2
V: TRBV7-2
CDR3: CASSFPRGGTGELFF
DNA: TGTGCCAGCAGCTTCCCCAGAGGAGGCACCGGGGAGCTGTTTTTT

size: many
D: -
J: TRBJ2-3
V: TRBV12-3/TRBV12-4
CDR3: CASIYGGDTQYF
DNA: TGTGCCAGCATTTACGGGGGAGATACGCAGTATTTT

size: many
D: -
J: TRBJ2-3
V: TRBV7-2
CDR3: CASSLGQWDQGKQYF
DNA: TGTGCCAGCAGCTTAGGACAGTGGGATCAGGGCAAGCAGTATTTT

size: many
D: -
J: TRBJ2-5
V: TRBV11-2
CDR3: CASSLSLRETQYF
DNA: TGTGCCAGCAGCTTATCCCTTAGGGAGACCCAGTACTTC

size: many
D: TRBD1
J: TRBJ1-2
V: TRBV7-3
CDR3: CASSPGQGVHGYTF
DNA: TGTGCCAGCAGCCCCGGACAGGGGGTGCATGGCTACACCTTC

size: few
D: -
J: TRBJ1-1
V: TRBV13
CDR3: CASRWRGSGGKDTEAFF
DNA: TGTGCCAGCAGGTGGAGGGGAAGTGGGGGGAAGGACACTGAAGCTTTCTTT

size: many
D: -
J: TRBJ1-5
V: TRBV7-6
CDR3: CASSLARSGVSNQPQHF
DNA: TGTGCCAGCAGCTTAGCGAGGTCAGGGGTTAGCAATCAGCCCCAGCATTTT

size: many
D: -
J: TRBJ1-5
V: TRBV28
CDR3: CASPGRGQPQHF
DNA: TGTGCCAGCCCCGGGAGGGGTCAGCCCCAGCATTTT

size: many
D: TRBD2
J: TRBJ2-7
V: TRBV7-2
CDR3: CASSSEASGRSSYEQYF
DNA: TGTGCCAGCAGCTCTGAGGCTAGCGGGAGAAGCTCCTACGAGCAGTACTTC

size: few
D: -
J: TRBJ2-1
V: TRBV15
CDR3: CATSTAGIGNEQFF
DNA: TGTGCCACCAGCACGGCAGGGATCGGCAATGAGCAGTTCTTC

size: -
D: TRBD2
J: TRBJ2-3
V: TRBV20-1
CDR3: CSAEIRTSGVGDTQYF
DNA: TGCAGTGCTGAGATAAGGACTAGCGGGGTGGGTGATACGCAGTATTTT

size: -
D: -
J: TRBJ2-7
V: TRBV30
CDR3: CAWSVGGPYEQYF
DNA: TGTGCCTGGAGTGTGGGGGGCCCCTACGAGCAGTACTTC

size: many
D: -
J: TRBJ2-5
V: TRBV14
CDR3: CASSRWAGSLQETQYF
DNA: TGTGCCAGCAGCCGGTGGGCGGGGAGCCTCCAAGAGACCCAGTACTTC

size: -
D: -
J: TRBJ1-5
V: TRBV20-1
CDR3: CSASIGGPQHF
DNA: TGCAGTGCTTCAATAGGGGGGCCCCAGCATTTT

size: many
D: TRBD2
J: TRBJ2-3
V: TRBV7-2
CDR3: CASSSSVAGADTQYF
DNA: TGTGCCAGCAGCTCCAGTGTAGCGGGAGCAGATACGCAGTATTTT

size: many
D: TRBD2
J: TRBJ2-5
V: TRBV7-2
CDR3: CASSPTSGSVQTQYF
DNA: TGTGCCAGCAGCCCCACTAGCGGGAGTGTTCAGACCCAGTACTTC

size: many
D: TRBD2
J: TRBJ2-1
V: TRBV7-2
CDR3: CASSPQIAGGGNEQFF
DNA: TGTGCCAGCAGCCCTCAAATAGCGGGAGGTGGGAATGAGCAGTTCTTC

size: few
D: -
J: TRBJ2-2
V: TRBV12-3/TRBV12-4
CDR3: CASILFQGGTGELFF
DNA: TGTGCCAGCATCCTATTTCAGGGAGGCACCGGGGAGCTGTTTTTT

size: many
D: -
J: TRBJ2-6
V: TRBV12-3/TRBV12-4
CDR3: CASSLRKGANVLTF
DNA: TGTGCCAGCAGTTTACGCAAGGGGGCCAACGTCCTGACTTTC

size: many
D: -
J: TRBJ1-1
V: TRBV6-6
CDR3: CASSPGHGGTEAFF
DNA: TGTGCCAGCAGTCCGGGCCATGGTGGGACTGAAGCTTTCTTT

size: -
D: -
J: TRBJ1-1
V: TRBV28
CDR3: CASSPTLMNTEAFF
DNA: TGTGCCAGCAGTCCAACCCTTATGAACACTGAAGCTTTCTTT

size: many
D: -
J: TRBJ1-6
V: TRBV12-3/TRBV12-4
CDR3: CASSFADNSPLHF
DNA: TGTGCCAGCAGTTTTGCAGATAATTCACCCCTCCACTTT

size: many
D: -
J: TRBJ1-6
V: TRBV7-9
CDR3: CASSYGQIGALHF
DNA: TGTGCCAGCAGCTACGGCCAGATCGGAGCCCTCCACTTT

size: many
D: TRBD1
J: TRBJ2-1
V: TRBV20-1
CDR3: CSARDTTGGPYNEQFF
DNA: TGCAGTGCTAGAGATACCACAGGGGGCCCGTACAATGAGCAGTTCTTC

size: -
D: -
J: TRBJ1-2
V: TRBV10-3
CDR3: CAISETLLYGYTF
DNA: TGTGCCATCAGTGAAACCCTACTTTATGGCTACACCTTC

size: many
D: -
J: TRBJ1-1
V: TRBV12-3/TRBV12-4
CDR3: CASSFTQGNTEAFF
DNA: TGTGCCAGCAGTTTCACACAGGGGAACACTGAAGCTTTCTTT

size: -
D: TRBD1
J: TRBJ2-5
V: TRBV24-1
CDR3: CATSESRTGKGETQYF
DNA: TGTGCCACCAGTGAATCCCGGACAGGGAAGGGAGAGACCCAGTACTTC

size: many
D: TRBD1
J: TRBJ1-1
V: TRBV7-8
CDR3: CASSLAGTGVEAFF
DNA: TGTGCCAGCAGTTTAGCCGGGACAGGGGTTGAAGCTTTCTTT

size: medium-sized
D: TRBD1
J: TRBJ1-2
V: TRBV7-8
CDR3: CASSLGQRDGYTF
DNA: TGTGCCAGCAGCCTGGGACAGCGAGATGGCTACACCTTC

size: -
D: -
J: TRBJ2-1
V: TRBV7-2
CDR3: CASTSRGADNEQFF
DNA: TGTGCCAGCACCTCCCGGGGGGCGGACAATGAGCAGTTCTTC

size: many
D: -
J: TRBJ1-2
V: TRBV7-8
CDR3: CASSQADFYGYTF
DNA: TGTGCCAGCAGCCAAGCTGACTTCTATGGCTACACCTTC

size: -
D: -
J: TRBJ1-5
V: TRBV4-1
CDR3: CASWGGSNQPQHF
DNA: TGCGCCAGCTGGGGGGGTAGCAATCAGCCCCAGCATTTT

size: many
D: -
J: TRBJ1-6
V: TRBV7-8
CDR3: CASSLYRSRGNSPLHF
DNA: TGTGCCAGCAGCTTGTACAGGAGTCGAGGAAATTCACCCCTCCACTTT

size: -
D: -
J: TRBJ2-7
V: TRBV5-1
CDR3: CASRLGTSRYEEQYF
DNA: TGCGCCAGCAGACTGGGGACCAGCCGCTACGAGGAGCAGTACTTC

size: many
D: TRBD1
J: TRBJ1-1
V: TRBV7-2
CDR3: CASSPQTGVATEAFF
DNA: TGTGCCAGCAGCCCACAAACAGGGGTGGCCACTGAAGCTTTCTTT

size: many
D: -
J: TRBJ2-7
V: TRBV7-4
CDR3: CASSLARAGDSYEQYF
DNA: TGTGCCAGCAGCTTAGCCAGAGCGGGTGACTCCTACGAGCAGTACTTC

size: few
D: TRBD1
J: TRBJ1-1
V: TRBV5-1
CDR3: CASSGTRGSVAFF
DNA: TGCGCCAGCAGCGGAACCAGGGGGTCGGTGGCTTTCTTT

size: few
D: -
J: TRBJ2-2
V: TRBV6-1
CDR3: CASSTPLFGTGELFF
DNA: TGTGCCAGCAGTACCCCTCTGTTCGGGACCGGGGAGCTGTTTTTT

size: few
D: -
J: TRBJ2-3
V: TRBV2
CDR3: CASSEPRVDTQYF
DNA: TGTGCCAGCAGTGAACCCAGGGTAGATACGCAGTATTTT

size: many
D: TRBD1
J: TRBJ1-5
V: TRBV19
CDR3: CASRDRAGTQPQHF
DNA: TGTGCCAGTAGGGACAGGGCTGGGACCCAGCCCCAGCATTTT

size: many
D: -
J: TRBJ1-1
V: TRBV7-8
CDR3: CASSAPGLNTEAFF
DNA: TGTGCCAGCAGCGCCCCGGGCTTGAACACTGAAGCTTTCTTT

size: many
D: TRBD1
J: TRBJ1-2
V: TRBV7-9
CDR3: CASSHQGDYGYTF
DNA: TGTGCCAGCAGCCACCAGGGGGACTATGGCTACACCTTC

size: many
D: TRBD1
J: TRBJ1-2
V: TRBV7-2
CDR3: CASSLTGGDGYGYTF
DNA: TGTGCCAGCAGCTTGACAGGGGGCGATGGCTATGGCTACACCTTC